These 10 T cell receptor beta chains were all obtained from the same sample, sequenced in a study of blood T cell repertoires in COVID-19. Repertoires were generated with immunoSEQ multiplex PCR, while TCRdb's copy carries only in-frame clones and drops some. The data show over 60,000 clones, with around four fifths seen just once and around 11% held by the top ten. Sample: peripheral blood. These receptors all stem from a human donor in a cohort sampled during active COVID-19.

The count of this clone is one. The V gene is TRBV30, the J gene TRBJ1-2; D call uncertain. V was shortened by 2 bases and J by 5 bases, with 12 bases between the two germline ends. CDR1 GTSNPN and CDR2 SVGIG come from the germline V gene (reference sequence). This CDR3 spans 13 amino acids. CDR3 sequence (DNA): TGTGCCTGGAGTCGGGAGGGCTCATATGGCTACACCTTC. It specifies CAWSREGSYGYTF. The full variable domain, completed using reference TRBV30 and TRBJ1-2, is SQTIHQWPATLVQPVGSPLSLECTVEGTSNPNLYWYRQAAGRGLQLLFYSVGIGQISSEVPQNLSASRPQDRQFILSSKKLLLSDSGFYLCAWSREGSYGYTFGSGTRLTVV.

The chain couples TRBV3-1 (or the pseudogene TRBV3-2) to TRBJ2-3, with D possibly TRBD2 on 6 matching bases. The V end lost 1 base, the J end lost 2 bases, and 10 bases lay between the germline ends. CDR3 length equals 15 residues. Germline assignment: CDR1 LGHDT and CDR2 YNNKEL (reference sequence). The CDR3 DNA reads as TGTGCCAGCAGCCAAGGGGACTGGAACACAGATACGCAGTATTTT. Amino acids: CASSQGDWNTDTQYF.

In DNA, the CDR3 is TGTGCCAGTAGTGATGGGAGGAGGACTGAAGCTTTCTTT. The encoded protein is CASSDGRRTEAFF. The chain carries TRBV19 and TRBJ1-1; D gene unclear. This CDR3 contains 13 residues. Germline V gene sequence: CDR1 LNHDA, CDR2 SQIVND (reference sequence). Trimming pared 5 bases from V and 5 bases from J, leaving 12 bases between.

The V call is TRBV25-1, the J call TRBJ1-1; no reliable D call. The CDR3 is 12 amino acids. V was shortened by 10 bases and J by 8 bases, with 17 bases between the two germline ends. Germline V gene sequence: CDR1 MGHDK, CDR2 SYGVNS. The CDR3 is CATSRYGEEAFF. CDR3 DNA sequence: TGTGCCACCAGCCGATACGGGGAGGAAGCTTTCTTT.

The chain has TRBV6-5 and TRBJ2-3; no clear D gene. The CDR3 spans 14 residues. CDR1 and CDR2 from the germline V gene are MNHEY and SVGAGI. Trimming left V 9 bases short and J 6 bases short, with 19 bases between. CDR3 residues: CASSESGFLDTQYF. As DNA, the CDR3 is TGTGCCAGTTCCGAATCAGGCTTCCTCGATACGCAGTATTTT.

This clone was observed a few times. The chain joins TRBV19 to TRBJ1-5; perhaps TRBD1 as D (5 bases). With 4 bases removed from V and 0 bases from J, the gap between germline ends came to 13 bases. In germline, CDR1 is LNHDA, CDR2 SQIVND (reference sequence). The CDR3 contains 16 residues. CDR3 DNA sequence: TGTGCCAGTAGTAGGGGCATAGTCAATAGCAATCAGCCCCAGCATTTT. The encoded protein is CASSRGIVNSNQPQHF.

The genes are TRBV25-1 and TRBJ1-3, with D possibly being TRBD1 (5 bases). The CDR3 totals 13 residues. With 2 bases removed from V and 4 bases from J, the gap between germline ends came to 6 bases. CDR1 MGHDK and CDR2 SYGVNS come from the germline V gene. Here the CDR3 reads CASSERGGNTIYF. CDR3 nucleotide sequence: TGTGCCAGCAGTGAAAGGGGCGGAAACACCATATATTTT.

In the case of this clone: Other DNA sequences in this sample translate to the same CDR3. V is TRBV3-1 (or the pseudogene TRBV3-2) and J is TRBJ2-7, with D hard to call. V lost 5 bases to trimming and J lost 4 bases, with 6 bases between them. This CDR3 comprises 11 residues. Germline values: CDR1 LGHDT, CDR2 YNNKEL (reference sequence). The CDR3 coding sequence is TGTGCCAGCAGCTTAAATTACGAGCAGTACTTC. Translating it yields CASSLNYEQYF.

J is TRBJ1-2 and V is TRBV2; the D gene is possibly TRBD1 (5 bases). The germline gives CDR1 SNHLY, CDR2 FYNNEI. The CDR3 is 12 residues long. Trimming cost V 4 bases and J 8 bases, with 11 bases left between them. The CDR3 loop is CASSGDSGGYTF. In DNA, the CDR3 is TGTGCCAGCAGTGGTGACAGTGGGGGCTACACCTTC.

The V gene is TRBV5-1, the J gene TRBJ2-3; D may be TRBD2 (6 bases). Trimming left V 1 base short and J 5 bases short, with 14 bases between. In germline, CDR1 is SGHRS, CDR2 YFSETQ. The length of the CDR3 is 15 residues. CDR3 sequence: CASSLFRRGEDTQYF. The CDR3 DNA reads TGCGCCAGCAGCTTGTTTCGGCGGGGAGAAGATACGCAGTATTTT.